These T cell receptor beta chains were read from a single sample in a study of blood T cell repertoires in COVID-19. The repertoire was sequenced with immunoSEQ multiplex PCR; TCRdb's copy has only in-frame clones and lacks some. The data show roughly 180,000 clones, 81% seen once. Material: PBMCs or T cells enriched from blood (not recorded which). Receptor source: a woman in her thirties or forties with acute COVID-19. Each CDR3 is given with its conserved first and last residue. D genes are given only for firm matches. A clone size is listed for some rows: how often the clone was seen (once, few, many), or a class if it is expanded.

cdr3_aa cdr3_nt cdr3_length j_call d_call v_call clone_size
CSVGTRTGLHEQYF TGCAGCGTGGGAACAAGGACAGGGCTCCACGAGCAGTACTTC 14 TRBJ2-7 TRBD1 TRBV29-1 -
CASSSTGLSREQYF TGTGCCAGCAGCTCGACAGGATTGTCGCGCGAGCAGTACTTC 14 TRBJ2-7 - TRBV7-9 many
CSVVGQGSYNEQFF TGCAGCGTTGTTGGGCAGGGGTCATACAATGAGCAGTTCTTC 14 TRBJ2-1 - TRBV29-1 -
CASSFQRDNHYGYTF TGTGCCAGTAGCTTCCAAAGGGACAACCACTATGGCTACACCTTC 15 TRBJ1-2 - TRBV7-8 -
CASTGDTDTQYF TGTGCCAGCACGGGAGACACAGATACGCAGTATTTT 12 TRBJ2-3 - TRBV2 -
CASSDERVGSYEQYF TGTGCCAGCAGTGATGAGCGGGTAGGATCCTACGAGCAGTACTTC 15 TRBJ2-7 - TRBV6-1 many
CASSRNGYLAGYGYTF TGTGCCAGCAGCAGGAACGGCTACCTGGCGGGCTATGGCTACACCTTC 16 TRBJ1-2 - TRBV7-2 -
CASSQEGTSGGYEQYF TGTGCCAGCAGCCAAGAAGGGACTAGCGGTGGATACGAGCAGTACTTC 16 TRBJ2-7 TRBD2 TRBV4-2 -
CAISEPGLPPETQYF TGTGCCATCAGTGAGCCAGGGCTCCCCCCAGAGACCCAGTACTTC 15 TRBJ2-5 - TRBV10-3 -
CASSSYRGYQETQYF TGTGCCAGCAGCTCGTACAGGGGGTACCAAGAGACCCAGTACTTC 15 TRBJ2-5 TRBD1 TRBV7-2 once
CASSLSTGELFF TGTGCCAGCAGCTTGTCGACCGGGGAGCTGTTTTTT 12 TRBJ2-2 - TRBV5-6 -
CASRYREGYGYTF TGTGCCAGCAGATACAGGGAGGGGTATGGCTACACCTTC 13 TRBJ1-2 - TRBV6-6 -
CASSLSRGGYTF TGTGCCAGCAGCTTGAGCCGCGGGGGCTACACCTTC 12 TRBJ1-2 - TRBV5-6 -
CASSGTGGETQYF TGTGCCAGTAGTGGGACAGGGGGGGAGACCCAGTACTTC 13 TRBJ2-5 TRBD1 TRBV19 -
CASGLVVQGNQPQHF TGTGCTAGTGGTTTGGTAGTGCAGGGGAATCAGCCCCAGCATTTT 15 TRBJ1-5 - TRBV12-5 -
CAGRGSDTEAFF TGTGCCGGAAGGGGTTCGGACACTGAAGCTTTCTTT 12 TRBJ1-1 - TRBV7-9 -
CAYGVGGLETQYF TGTGCCTACGGGGTCGGGGGGCTGGAGACCCAGTACTTC 13 TRBJ2-5 - TRBV7-9 few
CASRVPGTENSPLHF TGTGCCAGTAGAGTTCCCGGGACTGAGAATTCACCCCTCCACTTT 15 TRBJ1-6 - TRBV19 -
CASSLLPGQGAREQYF TGTGCCAGCAGCTTACTCCCGGGACAGGGGGCCAGAGAGCAGTACTTC 16 TRBJ2-7 TRBD1 TRBV11-2 -
CASSKGQGRTPEAFF TGTGCCAGCAGTAAGGGACAGGGGAGAACCCCTGAAGCTTTCTTT 15 TRBJ1-1 TRBD1 TRBV6-5 -
CASSSQPAVSYNEQFF TGTGCCAGCAGCTCGCAACCGGCGGTCTCCTACAATGAGCAGTTCTTC 16 TRBJ2-1 - TRBV11-2 -
CASTPDFYNEQFF TGCGCCAGCACCCCAGACTTCTACAATGAGCAGTTCTTC 13 TRBJ2-1 - TRBV5-1 -
CASSAGWDRGMNTEAFF TGTGCCAGCAGTGCCGGGTGGGACAGGGGGATGAACACTGAAGCTTTCTTT 17 TRBJ1-1 TRBD1 TRBV6-1 -
CASSIVSGISNQPQHF TGTGCCAGTAGTATAGTCTCAGGGATTAGCAATCAGCCCCAGCATTTT 16 TRBJ1-5 - TRBV19 -
CASSPQQGLFYEQYF TGTGCCAGCAGCCCGCAACAGGGCCTTTTCTACGAGCAGTACTTC 15 TRBJ2-7 - TRBV3-1/TRBV3-2 -
CASSSGQKTNYGYTF TGTGCCAGCAGCTCGGGACAGAAAACTAACTATGGCTACACCTTC 15 TRBJ1-2 TRBD1 TRBV5-4 once
CASSLTSGRETQYF TGCGCCAGCAGCCTGACTAGCGGGCGAGAGACCCAGTACTTC 14 TRBJ2-5 TRBD2 TRBV5-1 -
CASGGSGRSYNEQFF TGTGCTAGTGGTGGAAGCGGGAGATCCTACAATGAGCAGTTCTTC 15 TRBJ2-1 TRBD2 TRBV12-5 -
CASSLVGAAVGYTF TGTGCCAGCAGCTTAGTGGGGGCGGCAGTTGGCTACACCTTC 14 TRBJ1-2 - TRBV7-8 -
CSASPPGLAGGPNTGELFF TGCAGTGCTAGTCCTCCGGGACTAGCGGGAGGCCCGAACACCGGGGAGCTGTTTTTT 19 TRBJ2-2 TRBD2 TRBV20-1 few
CASSPTWGGISSYEQYF TGTGCCAGTAGCCCCACGTGGGGGGGGATAAGTTCCTACGAGCAGTACTTC 17 TRBJ2-7 TRBD2 TRBV19 once
CASSAQGDYGYTF TGTGCCAGCTCTGCACAGGGGGACTATGGCTACACCTTC 13 TRBJ1-2 TRBD1 TRBV2 -
CASKSGPSTDTQYF TGTGCCAGCAAAAGCGGTCCAAGCACAGATACGCAGTATTTT 14 TRBJ2-3 - TRBV2 few
CASSLTSSASSTWNSYNEQFF TGTGCCAGCAGCTTAACCTCGTCGGCTTCTAGCACTTGGAACTCCTACAATGAGCAGTTCTTC 21 TRBJ2-1 - TRBV7-3 few
CASSDDMTGANVLTF TGTGCCAGCAGTGACGACATGACCGGGGCCAACGTCCTGACTTTC 15 TRBJ2-6 - TRBV6-1 -
CASSFAWSGTGELFF TGTGCCAGCAGCTTCGCCTGGTCGGGCACCGGGGAGCTGTTTTTT 15 TRBJ2-2 - TRBV7-9 -
CASSSGLTNYGYTF TGCGCCAGCAGTAGCGGACTTACTAACTATGGCTACACCTTC 14 TRBJ1-2 - TRBV5-1 -
CASAGTGVGQPQHF TGTGCCAGTGCCGGGACAGGGGTAGGTCAGCCCCAGCATTTT 14 TRBJ1-5 TRBD1 TRBV19 few
CASSPLTSDTDTQYF TGTGCCAGCAGCCCCCTCACTAGCGACACAGATACGCAGTATTTT 15 TRBJ2-3 TRBD2 TRBV7-2 -
CASREAGVPYEQYF TGTGCCAGCAGGGAAGCGGGAGTGCCCTACGAGCAGTACTTC 14 TRBJ2-7 TRBD2 TRBV27 -
CASSLDRANTGELFF TGTGCCAGCAGTCTGGACAGGGCGAACACCGGGGAGCTGTTTTTT 15 TRBJ2-2 TRBD1 TRBV6-2/TRBV6-3 few
CASSRNSGSSTGELFF TGTGCCAGCAGCAGAAACAGCGGGAGCTCGACCGGGGAGCTGTTTTTT 16 TRBJ2-2 TRBD2 TRBV9 -